These 32 T cell receptor beta chains came from one sample sequenced in a study of T-cell reconstitution after alpha-beta-depleted transplantation in children. For TCRbeta, the library was prepared with unique molecular identifiers. TCRdb processed the PCR reads anew with MiXCR; each CDR3 protein has one entry. Among about 830,000 distinct CDR3 sequences listed, 15% to 20% were seen once. The source material was PBMCs, mostly from graft donor cells, sampled 360 days after TCRalphabeta/CD19-depleted stem cell transplant. These receptors came from a male patient between 10 and 17 years old who had a stem cell transplant for acute lymphoblastic leukemia, so the T cells may come from the graft donor.

The chain recombines TRBV29-1 with TRBJ2-5; D is undetermined. V shed 4 bases and J shed 3 bases, with 9 bases lying between them. CDR1 and CDR2 from the germline V gene are SQVTM and ANQGSEA. This CDR3 region has 12 residues. The CDR3 DNA sequence: TGCAGCGTTGTCCACGTCGAAGAGACCCAGTACTTC. Its translation is CSVVHVEETQYF.

The chain joins TRBV5-1 to TRBJ2-1; 8 positions agree with TRBD2. The germline V gene encodes CDR1 SGHRS and CDR2 YFSETQ. CDR3 length equals 16 residues. Losses at the gene ends were 0 bases for V and 4 bases for J; bases not matched to a gene: 6. The CDR3 is CASSLELAAIYNEQFF. The CDR3 region has the DNA TGCGCCAGCAGCTTGGAACTAGCGGCCATTTACAATGAGCAGTTCTTC.

This clonotype was seen a handful of times. CDR3 region: CSARVGSNQPQHF. The CDR3 DNA reads as TGCAGTGCTAGAGTCGGTAGCAATCAGCCCCAGCATTTT. The J gene is TRBJ1-5, the V gene TRBV20-1; D not certain. Trimming removed 1 base at V and 0 bases at J, with 4 bases between. The CDR3 is made up of 13 amino acids. The germline V gene encodes CDR1 DFQATT and CDR2 SNEGSKA (reference sequence).

The rearrangement uses TRBV7-8 and TRBJ2-5; a possible D gene is TRBD2 (6 bases). This CDR3 has 15 residues. CDR1 and CDR2 from the germline V gene are SGHVS and FQNEAQ. V was pared by 1 base and J by 5 bases, with 14 bases between. Here the CDR3 reads CASSLGRGGLETQYF. The CDR3, as DNA: TGTGCCAGCAGCTTAGGGCGGGGTGGATTGGAGACCCAGTACTTC. Variable domain in full (rest from reference TRBV7-8 and TRBJ2-5): GAGVSQSPRYKVAKRGQDVALRCDPISGHVSLFWYQQALGQGPEFLTYFQNEAQLDKSGLPSDRFFAERPEGSVSTLKIQRTQQEDSAVYLCASSLGRGGLETQYFGPGTRLLVL.

The J gene is TRBJ2-3, the V gene TRBV27; D unclear. Between the trimmed V and J ends, which lost 8 bases and 1 base, there was a span of 7 bases. This CDR3 contains 12 residues. Germline CDR1 MNHEY, CDR2 SMNVEV (reference sequence). The CDR3 is CASEVRTDTQYF. In DNA, the CDR3 is TGTGCCAGCGAGGTTCGCACAGATACGCAGTATTTT.

The CDR3 nucleotides are TGTGCCAGTCAATCGCGGTATAGCAATCAGCCCCAGCATTTT. Translating it yields CASQSRYSNQPQHF. This chain uses TRBV19 with TRBJ1-5; D remains unclear. CDR1 and CDR2 (germline): LNHDA, SQIVND (reference sequence). Trimming left V 8 bases short and J 0 bases short, with 11 bases between. The CDR3 totals 14 residues.

The rearrangement joins TRBV4-1 to TRBJ2-1; TRBD2 matches at 8 bases. With 7 bases clipped from V and 6 bases from J, the junction kept 14 bases outside the gene matches. Germline CDR1 MGHRA, CDR2 YSYEKL. This CDR3 comprises 16 residues. As DNA, the CDR3 is TGCGCCAGCACGAGAGGCACTAGCGGAGGGTTCAATGAGCAGTTCTTC. Translating it yields CASTRGTSGGFNEQFF.

This clonotype occurred many times. The chain employs TRBV20-1 and TRBJ2-1; no reliable D call. V gave up 7 bases and J gave up 0 bases, with 10 bases separating them. The CDR3 has 13 amino acids. In germline, CDR1 is DFQATT, CDR2 SNEGSKA (reference sequence). This CDR3 is CSVSSSSYNEQFF. DNA for the CDR3: TGCAGTGTCAGCTCGAGCTCCTACAATGAGCAGTTCTTC.

The V call is TRBV4-2, the J call TRBJ2-7; D is perhaps TRBD2 (6 bases). Germline V gene sequence: CDR1 LGHNA, CDR2 YNFKEQ. There are 15 residues in the CDR3. The V and J ends lost 8 bases and 1 base respectively, with 18 bases between them. The CDR3 DNA reads TGTGCCAGCGGCTCGGGGTCGGGGGAATCCTACGAGCAGTACTTC. Encoded protein: CASGSGSGESYEQYF.

This clonotype has only a few counts. This rearrangement joins TRBV11-2 to TRBJ2-1; TRBD2 aligns across 7 bases. The CDR3 covers 16 residues. Germline CDR1 is SGHAT and CDR2 is FQNNGV. J gave up 0 bases and V 5 bases, and 7 bases lay outside the gene matches. The CDR3 protein is CASSPIAGSSYNEQFF. DNA of the CDR3: TGTGCCAGCAGCCCGATAGCGGGCAGCTCCTACAATGAGCAGTTCTTC.

DNA of the CDR3: TGCAGTGCTCAGAGCACTAGCGGGACTTCCTACGAGCAGTACTTC. Its translation is CSAQSTSGTSYEQYF. The genes are TRBV20-1 and TRBJ2-7; TRBD2 aligns across 10 bases. The germline CDR1 and CDR2 sequences are DFQATT and SNEGSKA (reference sequence). The CDR3 extends over 15 amino acids. The J segment lost 1 base and the V segment lost 5 bases, leaving 8 bases of the junction unmatched.

This clonotype was found many times. J is TRBJ2-1 and V is TRBV18, with 12 nucleotides matching TRBD2. CDR3 size: 16 residues. Per the germline V gene, CDR1 is KGHSH and CDR2 is LQKENI. With V trimmed by 0 bases and J by 7 bases, 4 bases remained unmatched. In DNA form, the CDR3 reads TGTGCCAGCTCACCACCGGGACTAGCGGGTCTAAATGAGCAGTTCTTC. Its translation: CASSPPGLAGLNEQFF.

The J gene is TRBJ2-5, the V gene TRBV10-3; D is perhaps TRBD2 (6 bases). Looked up from germline, CDR1 is ENHRY and CDR2 is SYGVKD. This CDR3 has 14 residues. Deletions cut 6 bases from V and 2 bases from J, with 13 bases between. CDR3 in DNA: TGTGCCATCAGGGTACGGGAGCAACAAGAGACCCAGTACTTC. Translation gives CAIRVREQQETQYF.

The chain is built from TRBV7-6 and TRBJ2-1; 9 bases map to TRBD2. The trim removed 1 base at V and 15 bases at J, leaving 16 bases unmatched. CDR3 length: 16 amino acids. Per germline, CDR1 SGHVS and CDR2 FNYEAQ. The CDR3 DNA follows: TGTGCCAGCAGCTTAGATCCCGTTAGCGGGAGCAGGTCTGCGTTCTTC. Translated: CASSLDPVSGSRSAFF.

This clonotype was recorded a few times. The rearrangement links TRBV3-1 to TRBJ2-7, with unresolved D. V was clipped by 1 base and J by 6 bases, with 4 bases between them. From germline, CDR1 is LGHDT and CDR2 YNNKEL (reference sequence). This CDR3 has 11 amino acids. The CDR3 region is CASSQAFEQYF. CDR3 nucleotides: TGTGCCAGCAGCCAAGCATTCGAGCAGTACTTC.

This clonotype came up a few times. The chain joins TRBV24-1 to TRBJ2-5; D possibly uses TRBD1 or TRBD2 (6 bases each). The CDR3 has 14 residues. Germline V gene data show CDR1 as KGHDR and CDR2 as SFDVKD. Trimming cost V 4 bases and J 4 bases, with 12 bases left between them. CDR3 in amino acids: CATSERGLGETQYF. CDR3 sequence (DNA): TGTGCCACCAGTGAACGGGGGCTGGGAGAGACCCAGTACTTC.

This clonotype came up once. The CDR3 coding sequence is TGTGCCAGCAGCCCAAGGACTGCCGCGTATGGCTACACCTTC. It translates to CASSPRTAAYGYTF. The chain links TRBV4-2 to TRBJ1-2, with D unresolved. The ends were cut back, 4 bases at V and 5 bases at J, with 14 bases in the middle. In germline, CDR1 is LGHNA, CDR2 YNFKEQ. This CDR3 comprises 14 residues.

This clonotype was detected a few times. This sequence joins TRBV9 and TRBJ2-1; 13 nucleotides align to TRBD2. The CDR3 is made up of 17 amino acids. V shed 3 bases, J shed 0 bases, and the junction held 3 bases outside the gene matches. Looked up from germline, CDR1 is SGDLS and CDR2 is YYNGEE. Here the CDR3 reads CASSGGLAGSSYNEQFF. DNA of the CDR3: TGTGCCAGCAGCGGGGGACTAGCGGGAAGCTCCTACAATGAGCAGTTCTTC.

The chain has TRBV12-3 or TRBV12-4 and TRBJ2-3; TRBD2 agrees at 8 bases. This CDR3 is 15 amino acids long. The junction had 8 bases not matched to a gene; V was cut back by 5 bases and J by 4 bases. CDR3 residues: CASSKTSGSADTQYF. The CDR3 DNA sequence: TGTGCCAGCAGTAAGACAAGCGGGAGCGCAGATACGCAGTATTTT.

Only a few counts were recorded for this clonotype. The rearrangement uses TRBV20-1 and TRBJ2-1; unclear D gene. The ends were cut back, 4 bases at V and 9 bases at J, with 19 bases in the middle. The CDR3 sequence is 14 residues long. Germline V lookup: CDR1 DFQATT, CDR2 SNEGSKA (reference sequence). The CDR3, as DNA: TGCAGTGCTAATCGGGCAGGCACATTCGTTGAGCAGTTCTTC. Amino acids: CSANRAGTFVEQFF.

V is TRBV4-1 and J is TRBJ1-4; perhaps TRBD1 as D (6 bases). Germline CDR1 is MGHRA and CDR2 is YSYEKL. CDR3 length: 16 amino acids. The germline V and J ends were trimmed by 0 bases and 8 bases, with 16 bases remaining between them. The CDR3, as DNA: TGCGCCAGCAGCCAAGATCGAGGCAGGGGAGGAGAAAAACTGTTTTTT. Protein product: CASSQDRGRGGEKLFF.

This chain connects TRBV12-3 or TRBV12-4 to TRBJ2-1, with TRBD1 matching over 9 bases. This CDR3 has 17 residues. After removal of 6 bases from V and 8 bases from J, the junction contained 17 bases not matched to a gene. CDR3 residues: CASSPAPDRGRLDEQFF. The CDR3 nucleotides are TGTGCCAGCAGCCCTGCGCCGGACAGGGGACGCCTCGATGAGCAGTTCTTC.

This clonotype was seen just once. The DNA is left out, because the CDR3 cannot be placed on it with certainty; the CDR3 is given as TCRdb lists it. The V and J genes are TRBV7-8 and TRBJ1-2; TRBD1, the table's D call, was not compared with the DNA. Germline V lookup: CDR1 SGHVS, CDR2 FQNEAQ. From its first to its last residue, the CDR3 has 19 amino acids. The chain's CDR3 is CASSLRVAGATPSVRGYTF.

The V and J genes are TRBV12-3 or TRBV12-4 and TRBJ2-7; D ambiguous. This CDR3 region has 12 residues. Deletions cut 6 bases from V and 7 bases from J, with 13 bases between. DNA for the CDR3: TGTGCCAGCAGCCTTCCCTCGCGGGAGCAGTACTTC. This translates into CASSLPSREQYF.

This clonotype was detected ten times or more. V usage is TRBV24-1 and J usage is TRBJ2-2; tentatively, D is TRBD2 (5 bases). The CDR3 spans 16 residues. Per germline, CDR1 KGHDR and CDR2 SFDVKD. Trimming removed 3 bases from V and 3 bases from J, with 13 bases in between. The CDR3 is CATSDRGPPDTGELFF. The CDR3 coding sequence is TGTGCCACCAGTGATCGGGGTCCGCCTGACACCGGGGAGCTGTTTTTT.

This clonotype was seen a handful of times. The chain has TRBV27 and TRBJ2-7; 10 positions agree with TRBD2. This CDR3 contains 15 residues. Germline CDR1 and CDR2: MNHEY and SMNVEV (reference sequence). V shed 4 bases, J shed 1 base, and the junction held 4 bases outside the gene matches. The CDR3 here is CASSSLAGISYEQYF. CDR3 nucleotides: TGTGCCAGCAGTTCACTAGCGGGGATTTCCTACGAGCAGTACTTC.

This clonotype was seen repeatedly, ten times or more. The chain employs TRBV5-1 and TRBJ2-2; D possibly corresponds to TRBD1 (6 bases). CDR3 length: 15 residues. The germline CDR1 and CDR2 sequences are SGHRS and YFSETQ. V lost 2 bases, J lost 6 bases, and 14 bases lay in between. The CDR3 coding sequence is TGCGCCAGCAGCTTACAGGGCCCCGGCCCCGGGGAGCTGTTTTTT. Amino acid sequence: CASSLQGPGPGELFF.

This clonotype was counted only a few times. This CDR3 is CATSRDRASGSKQYF. The CDR3 bases are TGTGCCACCAGCAGAGATAGGGCTAGCGGGAGCAAGCAGTACTTC. V is TRBV15 and J is TRBJ2-7, with 10 bases lining up with TRBD2. The CDR3 is 15 residues long. In germline, CDR1 is LNHNV, CDR2 YYDKDF (reference sequence). Trimming removed 0 bases from V and 8 bases from J; junction bases left unmatched: 7.

V and J are TRBV7-6 and TRBJ2-1; D is ambiguous. The CDR3 covers 17 residues. Between the trimmed V and J ends, which lost 0 bases and 6 bases, there was a span of 18 bases. Germline-derived CDR1 and CDR2 are SGHVS and FNYEAQ. Here the CDR3 reads CASSLAWGDGALNEQFF. The CDR3 DNA sequence: TGTGCCAGCAGCTTAGCGTGGGGTGACGGAGCCCTCAATGAGCAGTTCTTC. Full variable domain (missing parts from reference TRBV7-6 and TRBJ2-1): GAGVSQSPRYKVTKRGQDVALRCDPISGHVSLYWYRQALGQGPEFLTYFNYEAQQDKSGLPNDRFSAERPEGSISTLTIQRTEQRDSAMYRCASSLAWGDGALNEQFFGPGTRLTVL.

This clonotype was detected only a few times. J is TRBJ2-1 and V is TRBV29-1, with 9 nucleotides matching TRBD1. The V and J ends lost 5 bases and 3 bases, in that order; junction bases with no gene match: 5. CDR1 SQVTM and CDR2 ANQGSEA come from the germline V gene. The CDR3 has 14 residues. The CDR3 coding sequence is TGCAGCGTTCTTGGGACAGGGTTCTACAATGAGCAGTTCTTC. It yields the protein CSVLGTGFYNEQFF.

This clonotype showed up many times. This chain joins TRBV12-3 or TRBV12-4 and TRBJ2-2; no clear D gene. The V end lost 1 base, the J end lost 9 bases, and 9 bases lay between the germline ends. The CDR3 consists of 13 residues. The CDR3 DNA follows: TGTGCCAGCAGTTTAGGAGCCCACAGGGAGCTGTTTTTT. Translation: CASSLGAHRELFF.

This clonotype has only a few counts. This chain links TRBV6-1 with TRBJ1-1; D is unresolved. The CDR3 totals 13 residues. Germline V gene lookup returns CDR1 MNHNS and CDR2 SASEGT. V lost 7 bases and J 0 bases, leaving 9 bases between the germline ends. This CDR3 reads CASKGSMNTEAFF. CDR3 in DNA: TGTGCCAGCAAAGGTTCTATGAACACTGAAGCTTTCTTT.